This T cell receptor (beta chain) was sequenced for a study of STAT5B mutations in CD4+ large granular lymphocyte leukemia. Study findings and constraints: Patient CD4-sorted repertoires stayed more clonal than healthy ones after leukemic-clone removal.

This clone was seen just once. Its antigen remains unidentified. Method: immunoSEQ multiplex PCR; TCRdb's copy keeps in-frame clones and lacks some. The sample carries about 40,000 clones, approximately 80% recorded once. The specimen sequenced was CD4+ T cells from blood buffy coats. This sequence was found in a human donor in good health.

The CDR3 DNA reads TGTGCCAGCAAAAGGGACAGTGGATATGGCTACACCTTC. This translates into CASKRDSGYGYTF. The chain has TRBV6-1 and TRBJ1-2, with 7 bases matching TRBD1. Trimming at V came to 7 bases and at J to 5 bases, leaving 7 bases not matched to a gene. The CDR3 is 13 residues long. In germline, CDR1 is MNHNS, CDR2 SASEGT.